One and the same sample provided the 6 T cell receptor beta chains below, sequenced in a study of cytomegalovirus exposure and HLA in healthy donors. With 60 Vbeta and 13 Jbeta primers, the PCR was carried out. Profiled with immunoSEQ multiplex PCR; TCRdb holds only in-frame clones, not every one. The top ten hold less than 0.95% of the sample, which has about 100,000 clones, roughly 80% seen once. Sequencing was performed on PBMCs. Source of these receptors: a woman aged 55-75 years in good health and CMV-seronegative.

This clone was picked up a small number of times. V gene TRBV25-1 combines with J gene TRBJ2-7; the D gene is possibly TRBD2 (5 bases). The V and J ends lost 1 base and 1 base respectively, with 14 bases between them. There are 16 residues in the CDR3. From germline, CDR1 is MGHDK and CDR2 SYGVNS. The CDR3 DNA reads TGTGCCAGCAGTGAATCGGTCCTCACGGGGTCCTACGAGCAGTACTTC. This codes for CASSESVLTGSYEQYF.

The chain is built from TRBV7-2 and TRBJ1-4; 7 positions match TRBD1. Germline loops: CDR1 SGHTA, CDR2 FQGNSA. After removal of 4 bases from V and 8 bases from J, the junction contained 10 bases not matched to a gene. CDR3 length: 15 residues. The DNA of the CDR3 is TGTGCCAGCAGCTCCCGCCGGGACAGTGGGGAAAAACTGTTTTTT. This codes for CASSSRRDSGEKLFF.

This chain uses TRBV5-1 with TRBJ1-5, with TRBD1 matching 8 bases. The V gene's germline CDR1 is SGHRS and CDR2 YFSETQ. Losses at the gene ends were 2 bases for V and 4 bases for J; bases not matched to a gene: 5. The CDR3 runs 15 residues. The CDR3 sequence: CASSLAGQENQPQHF. In nucleotides, the CDR3 is TGCGCCAGCAGCTTAGCGGGACAGGAAAATCAGCCCCAGCATTTT.

The chain has TRBV14 and TRBJ2-7, with no clear D. The CDR3 contains 16 residues. Germline assignment: CDR1 SGHDN and CDR2 FVKESK. The V end was cut by 1 base, the J end by 0 bases, with 13 bases between. In DNA form, the CDR3 reads TGTGCCAGCAGCCAAGTTCATACAACGGGCTCCTACGAGCAGTACTTC. It encodes CASSQVHTTGSYEQYF.

This chain links TRBV6-1 with TRBJ2-1; perhaps TRBD2 as D (6 bases). The V end was cut by 7 bases, the J end by 3 bases, with 16 bases between. CDR3 size: 15 residues. Looked up from germline, CDR1 is MNHNS and CDR2 is SASEGT. This chain's CDR3 is CASTRERAYYNEQFF. The DNA for the CDR3 is TGTGCCAGCACCCGAGAGCGGGCCTACTACAATGAGCAGTTCTTC.

The chain links TRBV28 to TRBJ2-1; TRBD2 matches at 8 bases. The CDR3 runs 18 residues. V lost 2 bases, J lost 9 bases, and 18 bases stayed unmatched. From germline, CDR1 is MDHEN and CDR2 SYDVKM. Here the CDR3 reads CASSLVGSIRSGRGEQFF. DNA of the CDR3: TGTGCCAGCAGTTTAGTGGGGTCCATTCGGAGCGGGAGAGGTGAGCAGTTCTTC.